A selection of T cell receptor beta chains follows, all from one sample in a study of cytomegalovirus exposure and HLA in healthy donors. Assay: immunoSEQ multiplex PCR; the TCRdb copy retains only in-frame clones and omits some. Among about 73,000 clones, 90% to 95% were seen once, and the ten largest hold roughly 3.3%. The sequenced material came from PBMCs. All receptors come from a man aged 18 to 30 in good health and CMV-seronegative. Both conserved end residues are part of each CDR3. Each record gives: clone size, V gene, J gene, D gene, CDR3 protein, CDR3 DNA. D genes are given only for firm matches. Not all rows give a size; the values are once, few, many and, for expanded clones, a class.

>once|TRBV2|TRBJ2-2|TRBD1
CASSEWTGSTGELFF
TGTGCCAGCAGTGAATGGACAGGGAGCACCGGGGAGCTGTTTTTT
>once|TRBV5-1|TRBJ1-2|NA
CASSPRGGFNYGYTF
TGCGCCAGCAGCCCACGTGGAGGCTTTAACTATGGCTACACCTTC
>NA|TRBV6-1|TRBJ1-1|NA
CASSRGGNTEAFF
TGTGCCAGCAGCCGGGGGGGGAACACTGAAGCTTTCTTT
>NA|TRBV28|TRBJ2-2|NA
CASSIGTYTGELFF
TGTGCCAGCAGCATTGGGACTTACACCGGGGAGCTGTTTTTT
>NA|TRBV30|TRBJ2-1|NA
CAWSQLANEQFF
TGTGCCTGGAGCCAGCTAGCGAATGAGCAGTTCTTC
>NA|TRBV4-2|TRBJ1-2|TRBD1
CASSQVDKGALAGYTF
TGTGCCAGCAGCCAAGTTGACAAGGGGGCTTTGGCTGGCTACACCTTC
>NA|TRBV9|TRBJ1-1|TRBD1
CASSASGQGNTEAFF
TGTGCCAGCAGCGCTTCGGGACAGGGTAACACTGAAGCTTTCTTT
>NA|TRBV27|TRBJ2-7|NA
CASSRAVPYEQYF
TGTGCCAGCAGTCGTGCGGTCCCCTACGAGCAGTACTTC
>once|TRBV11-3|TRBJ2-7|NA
CASSVGTNGEQYF
TGTGCCAGCAGCGTCGGGACAAATGGTGAGCAGTACTTC
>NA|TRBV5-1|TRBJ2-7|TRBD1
CASSPLATGSEAEQYF
TGCGCCAGCAGCCCCTTGGCGACAGGGTCGGAGGCGGAGCAGTACTTC
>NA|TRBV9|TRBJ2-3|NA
CASSVVRGTDTQYF
TGTGCCAGCAGCGTAGTCAGGGGTACAGATACGCAGTATTTT
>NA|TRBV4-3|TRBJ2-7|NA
CASSQDSGGSSYEQYF
TGCGCCAGCAGCCAAGATAGCGGCGGAAGCTCCTACGAGCAGTACTTC
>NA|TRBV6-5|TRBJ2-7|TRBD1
CASSYWTGDEQYF
TGTGCCAGCAGTTACTGGACAGGGGACGAGCAGTACTTC
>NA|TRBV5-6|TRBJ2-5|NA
CASSLGRGKTQYF
TGTGCCAGCAGCTTAGGTAGGGGAAAGACCCAGTACTTC
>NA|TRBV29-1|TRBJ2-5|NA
CSGGEETQYF
TGCAGCGGGGGGGAAGAGACCCAGTACTTC
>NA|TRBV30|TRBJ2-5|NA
CAWSVPDLLQETQYF
TGTGCCTGGAGTGTACCCGACTTGCTCCAAGAGACCCAGTACTTC
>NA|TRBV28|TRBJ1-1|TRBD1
CATHRGWHTEAFF
TGTGCCACTCACAGGGGGTGGCACACTGAAGCTTTCTTT
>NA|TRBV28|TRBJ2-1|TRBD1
CASSPYQTGTTYNEQFF
TGTGCCAGCAGCCCATACCAGACAGGGACCACCTACAATGAGCAGTTCTTC
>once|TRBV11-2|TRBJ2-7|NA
CASTSRSFYEQYF
TGTGCCAGCACCTCCCGTAGTTTCTACGAGCAGTACTTC
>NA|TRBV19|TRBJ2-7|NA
CASSRVLSGTNREQYF
TGTGCCAGTAGTAGGGTTTTGTCCGGGACAAACCGCGAGCAGTACTTC
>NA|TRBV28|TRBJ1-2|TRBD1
CASTKAGDRLYGYTF
TGTGCCAGTACGAAAGCGGGGGACAGACTCTATGGCTACACCTTC
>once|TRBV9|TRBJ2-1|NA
CASSVGYRAYNEQFF
TGTGCCAGCAGCGTAGGCTATCGGGCCTACAATGAGCAGTTCTTC
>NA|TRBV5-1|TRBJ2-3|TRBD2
CASSLALRTSGGVDTQYF
TGCGCCAGCAGCTTGGCCTTACGGACTAGCGGGGGGGTAGATACGCAGTATTTT
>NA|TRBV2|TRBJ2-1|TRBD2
CARGGAPDLAGNEQFF
TGTGCCAGGGGGGGAGCCCCCGATCTAGCGGGCAATGAGCAGTTCTTC
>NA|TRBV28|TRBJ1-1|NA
CASSPQGPGGTEAFF
TGTGCCAGCAGTCCCCAGGGGCCTGGGGGCACTGAAGCTTTCTTT
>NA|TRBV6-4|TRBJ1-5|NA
CASSVDNGQPQHF
TGTGCCAGCAGTGTCGATAACGGGCAGCCCCAGCATTTT
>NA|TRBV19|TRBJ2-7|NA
CASSPQGAYEQYF
TGTGCCAGTAGTCCTCAAGGGGCCTACGAGCAGTACTTC
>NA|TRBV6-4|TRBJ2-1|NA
CASSSAGEQFF
TGTGCCAGCAGCTCGGCGGGGGAGCAGTTCTTC
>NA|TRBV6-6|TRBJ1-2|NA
CASSYSGPRGYTF
TGTGCCAGCAGTTACTCCGGCCCGAGGGGCTACACCTTC
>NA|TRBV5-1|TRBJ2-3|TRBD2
CASSRGLDSTDTQYF
TGCGCCAGCAGCCGGGGACTAGACTCCACAGATACGCAGTATTTT
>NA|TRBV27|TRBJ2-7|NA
CASSLAGGLGEQYF
TGTGCCAGCAGTTTGGCAGGGGGGTTGGGTGAGCAGTACTTC
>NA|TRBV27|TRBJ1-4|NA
CASRPQGRAEKLFF
TGTGCCAGCAGGCCGCAAGGGAGGGCTGAAAAACTGTTTTTT
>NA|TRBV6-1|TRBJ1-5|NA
CASTQGVSSNQPQHF
TGTGCCAGTACACAGGGAGTAAGTAGCAATCAGCCCCAGCATTTT
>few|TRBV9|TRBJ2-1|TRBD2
CASSASGAPGNEQFF
TGTGCCAGCAGCGCTAGCGGGGCCCCTGGGAATGAGCAGTTCTTC
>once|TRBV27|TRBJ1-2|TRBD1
CASSSTGGRGYTF
TGTGCCAGCAGTTCGACAGGGGGAAGAGGCTACACCTTC
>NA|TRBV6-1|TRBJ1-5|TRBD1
CASSIGTASNQPQHF
TGTGCCAGCAGTATAGGGACAGCAAGCAATCAGCCCCAGCATTTT
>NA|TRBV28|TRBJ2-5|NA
CASSLSPGTQETQYF
TGTGCCAGCAGTTTATCTCCGGGAACCCAAGAGACCCAGTACTTC
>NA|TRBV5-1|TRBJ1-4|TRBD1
CASSLAGTGGTNEKLFF
TGCGCCAGCAGCTTGGCCGGGACAGGGGGAACTAATGAAAAACTGTTTTTT